This T cell receptor beta chain originates from a study of blood T cells in healthy people across ages. The J segment lost 2 bases and the V segment lost 7 bases, leaving 8 bases of the junction unmatched. The CDR3 covers 15 residues. Germline V gene data show CDR1 as MNHEY and CDR2 as SVGAGI. The authors ran a second PCR of about 7 to 11 cycles using a sample-barcoded 5' primer and a J-beta primer mix. Each CDR3 protein is one row after TCRdb ran MiXCR on the 5' RACE reads. The sample gives under 1,000,000 distinct CDR3 sequences, 46% of which show up once; about a sixth is in the top ten. This clonotype was obtained from a man older than 75 in good health. The rearrangement uses TRBV6-5 and TRBJ2-1; 7 bases align to TRBD2. The material sequenced was blood. The CDR3 spells CASTGTGGPYNEQFF. As DNA, the CDR3 is TGTGCCAGCACCGGTACGGGAGGTCCCTACAATGAGCAGTTCTTC.